The 32 T cell receptor beta chains listed next were all sequenced from one sample in a study of T-cell memory formation after mild COVID-19. TCRdb reanalysed the 5' RACE reads using MiXCR and keeps one entry per CDR3 protein. Of more than 300,000 distinct CDR3 sequences in the sample, around 15% were seen once. Source material: PBMCs or a T cell subset sorted from them (not recorded which). Receptors originate from a man between 18 and 29 years old who had mild COVID-19 (a few samples of this study predate the infection). Cell type and time point are not known.

V gene TRBV12-3 or TRBV12-4 combines with J gene TRBJ2-1; D not resolved. The germline V and J ends were trimmed by 4 bases and 15 bases, with 22 bases remaining between them. The CDR3 length is 14 residues. This CDR3 is CASSSDQDGKRRFF. CDR3 nucleotides: TGTGCCAGCAGTTCGGATCAAGACGGAAAAAGAAGGTTCTTC.

This clonotype has a handful of counts. This sequence joins TRBV3-1 and TRBJ2-3; D not resolved. Trimming removed 4 bases from V and 2 bases from J, with 7 bases in between. CDR1 is LGHDT and CDR2 is YNNKEL in the germline V gene (reference sequence). This CDR3 has 13 residues. The CDR3 here is CASSPGFTDTQYF. The CDR3 DNA is TGTGCCAGCAGCCCAGGATTCACAGATACGCAGTATTTT.

This clonotype came up a few times. The V and J genes are TRBV20-1 and TRBJ1-2; possibly TRBD1 for D (5 bases). Per germline, CDR1 DFQATT and CDR2 SNEGSKA (reference sequence). This CDR3 is 14 amino acids long. Deletions cut 5 bases from V and 2 bases from J, with 15 bases between. The CDR3 region has the DNA TGCAGTGCTGGGGTTTTGGGGGGAAACTATGGCTACACCTTC. Amino acids: CSAGVLGGNYGYTF.

This clonotype turned up a few times. This chain uses TRBV5-1 with TRBJ2-5, with D unclear. V was trimmed by 4 bases and J by 3 bases, leaving 13 bases between them. In germline, CDR1 is SGHRS, CDR2 YFSETQ. The CDR3 is 14 residues long. CDR3 in amino acids: CASSPQANKETQYF. Written as DNA, the CDR3 is TGCGCCAGCAGCCCGCAGGCTAATAAAGAGACCCAGTACTTC.

This chain uses TRBV28 with TRBJ2-2; D might be TRBD2 (6 bases). The CDR3 consists of 14 residues. Germline CDR1 reads MDHEN; CDR2 reads SYDVKM. V was clipped by 6 bases and J by 4 bases, with 12 bases between them. DNA of the CDR3: TGTGCCAGCAGGACTAGAAGGAGCACCGGGGAGCTGTTTTTT. It is translated as CASRTRRSTGELFF.

The rearrangement joins TRBV3-1 to TRBJ2-3, with 9 bases identical to TRBD1. Germline V lookup: CDR1 LGHDT, CDR2 YNNKEL (reference sequence). The J segment lost 6 bases and the V segment lost 0 bases, leaving 10 bases of the junction unmatched. There are 17 residues in the CDR3. The chain's CDR3 is CASSQDASGQGSDTQYF. The CDR3 nucleotides read TGTGCCAGCAGCCAAGATGCGTCGGGACAGGGATCCGATACGCAGTATTTT.

The chain joins TRBV20-1 to TRBJ1-1; D is ambiguous. CDR1 and CDR2 from the germline V gene are DFQATT and SNEGSKA (reference sequence). Trimming took off 6 bases at V and 0 bases at J, with 17 bases between the two ends. The CDR3 has 15 amino acids. The CDR3: CSAITPGWVNTEAFF. CDR3 nucleotide sequence: TGCAGTGCGATAACCCCAGGTTGGGTGAACACTGAAGCTTTCTTT.

This clonotype was observed a handful of times. The chain is built from TRBV5-1 and TRBJ1-2; D unclear. The CDR3 runs to 14 residues. Germline CDR1 reads SGHRS; CDR2 reads YFSETQ. Trimming took 5 bases from V and 4 from J, leaving 15 bases between them. The CDR3 DNA reads as TGCGCCAGCAGATCTGGCCCCCTCGTCTATGGCTACACCTTC. As protein: CASRSGPLVYGYTF.

This clonotype appeared a few times. Written as DNA, the CDR3 is TGTGCCAGCAGCCACTACCTTATAGGGAATAATTCACCCCTCCACTTT. Its protein is CASSHYLIGNNSPLHF. The V and J genes are TRBV5-5 and TRBJ1-6; no clear D. The germline V gene encodes CDR1 SGHKS and CDR2 YYEKEE (reference sequence). This CDR3 comprises 16 residues. V dropped 4 bases and J dropped 5 bases, with 16 bases sitting between them.

This clonotype occurred many times. V usage is TRBV11-2 and J usage is TRBJ2-4, with D possibly TRBD1 on 6 matching bases. The germline V gene encodes CDR1 SGHAT and CDR2 FQNNGV. V was pared by 5 bases and J by 2 bases, with 13 bases between. The CDR3 length is 15 residues. The CDR3 reads CASSPLQGPKNIQYF. As DNA, the CDR3 is TGTGCCAGCAGCCCCCTACAGGGACCCAAAAACATTCAGTACTTC. Full variable domain (outside the CDR3, taken from reference TRBV11-2 and TRBJ2-4): EAGVAQSPRYKIIEKRQSVAFWCNPISGHATLYWYQQILGQGPKLLIQFQNNGVVDDSQLPKDRFSAERLKGVDSTLKIQPAKLEDSAVYLCASSPLQGPKNIQYFGAGTRLSVL.

This clonotype was seen more than once but under ten times. V is TRBV12-3 or TRBV12-4 and J is TRBJ2-2; 7 positions match TRBD1. This CDR3 has 16 amino acids. J gave up 1 base and V 2 bases, and 4 bases lay outside the gene matches. DNA of the CDR3: TGTGCCAGCAGTTTACAGGGGGTGGAGAACACCGGGGAGCTGTTTTTT. Translating gives CASSLQGVENTGELFF.

Ten or more counts support this clonotype. This chain joins TRBV6-5 and TRBJ2-2; D is ambiguous. The CDR3 is made up of 15 amino acids. CDR1 MNHEY and CDR2 SVGAGI come from the germline V gene. Trimming shortened V by 2 bases and J by 0 bases, and 7 bases separated the two germline ends. The CDR3: CASSYGRTNTGELFF. CDR3 bases: TGTGCCAGCAGTTACGGCAGGACGAACACCGGGGAGCTGTTTTTT.

The chain combines TRBV12-3 or TRBV12-4 with TRBJ2-4, with 8 bases matching TRBD2. V lost 7 bases, J lost 0 bases, and 8 bases stayed unmatched. The length of the CDR3 is 16 residues. The CDR3 nucleotides are TGTGCCAGCACCAACCCGAGCGGGGGAGCCAAAAACATTCAGTACTTC. Its protein is CASTNPSGGAKNIQYF.

The chain couples TRBV4-1 to TRBJ2-1, with TRBD2 matching over 7 bases. The CDR3 totals 15 residues. V was pared by 4 bases and J by 9 bases, with 12 bases of the junction left unmatched. CDR1 MGHRA and CDR2 YSYEKL come from the germline V gene. CDR3 nucleotides: TGCGCCAGCAGCCCCGAGACTAGCTCGGTGGTTGAGCAGTTCTTC. It is translated as CASSPETSSVVEQFF.

The chain combines TRBV5-6 with TRBJ2-3; D gene ambiguous. The CDR3 covers 17 residues. Germline CDR1 SGHDT, CDR2 YYEEEE. V shed 2 bases and J shed 10 bases, with 26 bases lying between them. The CDR3: CASSFSPSINTRVSQYF. CDR3 DNA sequence: TGTGCCAGCAGCTTCAGTCCTAGTATCAACACACGGGTATCGCAGTATTTT.

This clonotype was seen a few times. V usage is TRBV20-1 and J usage is TRBJ2-1; TRBD1 aligns across 9 bases. This CDR3 has 12 residues. The V gene's germline CDR1 is DFQATT and CDR2 SNEGSKA (reference sequence). J lost 7 bases, V lost 6 bases, and 4 bases had no gene match. The CDR3 nucleotides read TGCAGTGCAGGACAGGGGCTTAATGAGCAGTTCTTC. Translated, it gives CSAGQGLNEQFF.

The V gene is TRBV14, the J gene TRBJ1-3; possibly TRBD1 for D (5 bases). Trimming cost V 2 bases and J 6 bases, with 20 bases left between them. CDR3 size: 17 residues. Looked up from germline, CDR1 is SGHDN and CDR2 is FVKESK. The DNA of the CDR3 is TGTGCCAGCAGCCAAACCGCAGGGATCTTGGCCGTAAACACCATATATTTT. This translates into CASSQTAGILAVNTIYF.

The table lists this clonotype with a few counts. The rearrangement joins TRBV5-8 to TRBJ2-3; a weak D match, TRBD2 (5 bases). Trimming took 1 base from V and 0 from J, leaving 9 bases between them. The CDR3 totals 15 residues. Germline-derived CDR1 and CDR2 are SGHTS and YDEGEE. CDR3 protein: CASSLSGLSTDTQYF. In DNA form, the CDR3 reads TGTGCCAGCAGCTTGTCCGGACTTAGCACAGATACGCAGTATTTT.

The table lists this clonotype with a few counts. CDR3 in DNA: TGTGCCAGCAGCTTACTTCAGGGGGGATCCTACGAGCAGTACTTC. Translating gives CASSLLQGGSYEQYF. The chain recombines TRBV7-6 with TRBJ2-7; possible D gene TRBD1, 7 bases. CDR1 is SGHVS, CDR2 FNYEAQ, per germline. This CDR3 is built from 15 residues. Between the trimmed V and J ends, which lost 2 bases and 1 base, there was a span of 12 bases. Variable domain in full (rest from reference TRBV7-6 and TRBJ2-7): GAGVSQSPRYKVTKRGQDVALRCDPISGHVSLYWYRQALGQGPEFLTYFNYEAQQDKSGLPNDRFSAERPEGSISTLTIQRTEQRDSAMYRCASSLLQGGSYEQYFGPGTRLTVT.

There are a few counts of this clonotype. V gene TRBV7-3 combines with J gene TRBJ2-3, with 12 bases that match TRBD1. V dropped 3 bases and J dropped 7; count of bases not matched to a gene: 5. This CDR3 contains 15 residues. Looked up from germline, CDR1 is SGHTA and CDR2 is FQGTGA. CDR3 loop: CASSFGTGGAYTQYF. In DNA, the CDR3 is TGTGCCAGCAGCTTCGGGACAGGGGGCGCTTATACGCAGTATTTT.

V gene TRBV5-1 combines with J gene TRBJ2-3; perhaps TRBD1 as D (6 bases). This CDR3 is built from 19 residues. The germline V and J ends were trimmed by 1 base and 1 base, with 22 bases remaining between them. Germline CDR1 and CDR2: SGHRS and YFSETQ. The DNA of the CDR3 is TGCGCCAGCAGCTTGATTGGGTTGCTCAGGGGCCCTGGCACAGATACGCAGTATTTT. It is translated as CASSLIGLLRGPGTDTQYF.

The chain has TRBV5-1 and TRBJ1-3; D not certain. Germline V CDR1 and CDR2: SGHRS, YFSETQ. V lost 4 bases and J 2 bases, leaving 7 bases between the germline ends. The CDR3 is made up of 13 amino acids. The CDR3 DNA reads as TGCGCCAGCAGCACCCTAGCTGGAAACACCATATATTTT. Protein product: CASSTLAGNTIYF. Complete variable domain (other parts from reference TRBV5-1 and TRBJ1-3): KAGVTQTPRYLIKTRGQQVTLSCSPISGHRSVSWYQQTPGQGLQFLFEYFSETQRNKGNFPGRFSGRQFSNSRSEMNVSTLELGDSALYLCASSTLAGNTIYFGEGSWLTVV.

The chain carries TRBV10-2 and TRBJ1-6; D unresolved. V was clipped by 7 bases and J by 6 bases, with 13 bases between them. CDR3 length: 14 amino acids. Germline CDR1 WSHSY, CDR2 SAAADI. The CDR3 protein is CASIEGGGNSPLHF. In DNA, the CDR3 is TGCGCCAGCATAGAGGGAGGCGGTAATTCACCCCTCCACTTT.

The sample holds many counts of this clonotype. The chain couples TRBV10-3 to TRBJ2-5; TRBD2 might be the D (5 bases). From germline, CDR1 is ENHRY and CDR2 SYGVKD. Trimming took off 6 bases at V and 5 bases at J, with 10 bases between the two ends. This CDR3 region has 12 residues. CDR3 nucleotides: TGTGCCATCAGGGCGACGGGGGAGACCCAGTACTTC. This encodes CAIRATGETQYF.

The J gene is TRBJ1-1, the V gene TRBV7-2; possible D gene TRBD1, 5 bases. The CDR3 contains 14 residues. The V and J ends lost 3 bases and 4 bases respectively, with 12 bases between them. CDR1 is SGHTA and CDR2 is FQGNSA in the germline V gene. The CDR3 here is CASSFGAGPTEAFF. The CDR3 nucleotides read TGTGCCAGCAGCTTCGGGGCAGGGCCCACTGAAGCTTTCTTT.

In this sample, this clonotype turned up a few times. The chain is built from TRBV6-2 or TRBV6-3 and TRBJ1-2, with D unclear. The V and J ends lost 10 bases and 4 bases respectively, with 16 bases between them. The germline CDR1 and CDR2 sequences are MNHEY and SVGEGT. The CDR3 runs to 13 residues. CDR3 region: CATLLGAGYGYTF. The CDR3 bases are TGTGCCACCCTTCTGGGCGCAGGCTATGGCTACACCTTC.

This chain joins TRBV27 and TRBJ2-7; D is undetermined. The CDR3 is 14 amino acids. Trimming pared 6 bases from V and 1 base from J, leaving 13 bases between. Germline CDR1 reads MNHEY; CDR2 reads SMNVEV (reference sequence). CDR3 region: CASRPGIYSYEQYV. The CDR3 coding sequence is TGTGCCAGCAGACCTGGGATCTATTCCTACGAGCAGTACGTC.

This clonotype turned up a few times. The V call is TRBV5-5, the J call TRBJ1-5; D unclear. V was cut by 4 bases and J by 6 bases, with 14 bases left in between. This CDR3 region has 14 residues. CDR1 SGHKS and CDR2 YYEKEE come from the germline V gene (reference sequence). In DNA, the CDR3 is TGTGCCAGCAGCCCGGAAGTTCACGGTCAGCCCCAGCATTTT. This translates into CASSPEVHGQPQHF.

CDR3 sequence: CATSRARGETQYF. The DNA for the CDR3 is TGTGCCACCAGCAGAGCCCGGGGGGAGACCCAGTACTTC. V and J are TRBV15 and TRBJ2-5, with D perhaps matching TRBD2 (6 bases). This CDR3 comprises 13 residues. Germline-derived CDR1 and CDR2 are LNHNV and YYDKDF (reference sequence). Deletions cut 1 base from V and 5 bases from J, with 8 bases between.

The V gene is TRBV10-3, the J gene TRBJ1-5, with D unclear. CDR1 is ENHRY and CDR2 is SYGVKD in the germline V gene. V gave up 1 base and J gave up 1 base, with 11 bases separating them. This CDR3 has 16 residues. In DNA, the CDR3 is TGTGCCATCAGTGAGTTGGCAGCACGAAGCAATCAGCCCCAGCATTTT. This codes for CAISELAARSNQPQHF.

There are many counts of this clonotype. V and J are TRBV29-1 and TRBJ2-3; D gene uncertain. V lost 3 bases to trimming and J lost 2 bases, with 9 bases between them. CDR1 is SQVTM, CDR2 ANQGSEA, per germline. There are 13 residues in the CDR3. In DNA form, the CDR3 reads TGCAGCGTTGACTACAGCTACACAGATACGCAGTATTTT. Its translation: CSVDYSYTDTQYF.

This clonotype was recorded a few times. The chain carries TRBV18 and TRBJ2-2; D remains ambiguous. Trimming took 3 bases from V and 1 from J, leaving 6 bases between them. The CDR3 covers 14 residues. From germline, CDR1 is KGHSH and CDR2 LQKENI. The CDR3 region is CASSPAQNTGELFF. The CDR3 nucleotides read TGTGCCAGCTCACCCGCGCAGAACACCGGGGAGCTGTTTTTT.